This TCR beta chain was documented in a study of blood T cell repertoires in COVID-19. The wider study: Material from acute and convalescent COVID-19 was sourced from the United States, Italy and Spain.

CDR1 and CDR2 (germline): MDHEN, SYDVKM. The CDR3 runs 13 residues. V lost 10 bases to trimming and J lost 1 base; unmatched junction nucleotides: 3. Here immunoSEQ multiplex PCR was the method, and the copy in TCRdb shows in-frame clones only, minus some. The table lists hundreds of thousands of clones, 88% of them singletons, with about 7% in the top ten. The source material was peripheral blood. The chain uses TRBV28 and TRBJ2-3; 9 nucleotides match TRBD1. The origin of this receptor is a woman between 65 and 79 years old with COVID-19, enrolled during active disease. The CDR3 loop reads CAIRDRGTDTQYF. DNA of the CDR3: TGTGCCATCCGGGACAGGGGCACAGATACGCAGTATTTT.